One and the same sample provided the 23 T cell receptor beta chains below, sequenced in a study of CXCR3-negative and CXCR3-positive naive CD8 T cells. The study's findings and limits: Higher TRB CDR3 hydrophobicity marked CXCR3-positive naive cells relative to CXCR3-negative naive cells.

All TRB cDNA libraries came from 5' RACE performed with UMI labels. TCRdb reprocessed the 5' RACE reads, with one entry per CDR3 protein and no DNA. The repertoire shows more than 80,000 distinct CDR3 sequences; the top ten hold about 0.8%. These TCRs are of unknown antigen specificity. Specimen: naive CXCR3+ CD8+ T cells from blood. Described subset: CD45RO-CCR7+CD27+CD95- naive CD8+ T cells expressing CXCR3 (TNR3+). The source of these receptors is a human donor in good health. Some clones in this sample may be carry-over from other donors' samples.

This chain uses TRBV7-9 with TRBJ2-7; TCRdb's D call, TRBD1, is unchecked because there is no DNA. The CDR3 sequence is 15 residues long. CDR1 is SEHNR, CDR2 FQNEAQ, per germline (reference sequence). The CDR3: CASSSGQKVLYEQYF.

The chain links TRBV5-5 to TRBJ2-1; TCRdb lists TRBD2, though no DNA is available to test this call. The CDR3 is 17 amino acids. CDR1 and CDR2 from the germline V gene are SGHKS and YYEKEE (reference sequence). The CDR3 region is CASRKAVLGSSYNEQFF.

The chain joins TRBV6-6 to TRBJ2-2; TCRdb's D call of TRBD1 is untestable without DNA. CDR1 MNHNY and CDR2 SVGAGI come from the germline V gene (reference sequence). This CDR3 has 13 residues. The CDR3 is CASSQGVSGELFF.

V gene TRBV5-1 combines with J gene TRBJ2-3. CDR3 size: 13 residues. CDR1 and CDR2 from the germline V gene are SGHRS and YFSETQ. The CDR3 protein is CASSLGEGYTQYF.

This chain joins TRBV7-9 and TRBJ1-6; TCRdb returns TRBD1, unconfirmable since there is no DNA. CDR3 length equals 15 residues. The germline CDR1 and CDR2 sequences are SEHNR and FQNEAQ (reference sequence). The CDR3 reads CASSLYWGSKSPLHF.

The V and J genes are TRBV6-5 and TRBJ2-3. The CDR3 loop spans 19 amino acids. Per germline, CDR1 MNHEY and CDR2 SVGAGI. CDR3 amino acids: CASSYSTPLSFGDTDTQYF.

This chain links TRBV9 with TRBJ2-6; TCRdb names TRBD1, which stays unverified in the absence of DNA. This CDR3 region has 18 residues. In germline, CDR1 is SGDLS, CDR2 YYNGEE. CDR3 protein: CASSAHRDRSSGANVLTF.

This chain connects TRBV7-9 to TRBJ2-5; the D call of TRBD2 rests on TCRdb alone, since no DNA is present to check it. This CDR3 comprises 16 residues. CDR1 SEHNR and CDR2 FQNEAQ come from the germline V gene (reference sequence). CDR3 sequence reads: CASSFPGTPYQETQYF.

The chain links TRBV6-2 or TRBV6-3 to TRBJ1-5; no DNA is available, so the TRBD1 call from TCRdb remains unchecked. CDR1 and CDR2 (germline): MNHEY, SVGEGT. There are 14 residues in the CDR3. The CDR3 loop is CASSRGEAYQPQHF.

The V and J genes are TRBV10-3 and TRBJ2-3; TCRdb returns TRBD2, unconfirmable since there is no DNA. CDR1 and CDR2 from the germline V gene are ENHRY and SYGVKD. The CDR3 contains 16 residues. The CDR3 region is CAISAPPAGDTDTQYF.

This chain joins TRBV27 and TRBJ2-1. CDR1 MNHEY and CDR2 SMNVEV come from the germline V gene (reference sequence). The CDR3 has 14 amino acids. The CDR3 spells CASSLFPNGNEQFF.

The chain is built from TRBV20-1 and TRBJ2-7; there is no DNA to check the TCRdb D call of TRBD2. The CDR3 has 14 amino acids. Germline loops: CDR1 DFQATT, CDR2 SNEGSKA (reference sequence). CDR3 residues: CSAEPGLAGVEQYF.

V usage is TRBV5-1 and J usage is TRBJ1-4; with no DNA, the TCRdb D assignment of TRBD1 cannot be verified. The CDR3 runs 16 residues. Germline loops: CDR1 SGHRS, CDR2 YFSETQ. CDR3 residues: CASSLGTGGTNEKLFF.

The chain carries TRBV12-3 or TRBV12-4 and TRBJ1-3. There are 13 residues in the CDR3. The CDR3 protein is CASSLGSGNTIYF.

The chain couples TRBV10-3 to TRBJ2-7; the D gene TCRdb calls, TRBD1, cannot be checked with no DNA. The CDR3 consists of 14 residues. Germline V lookup: CDR1 ENHRY, CDR2 SYGVKD. This CDR3 reads CAIRGTDRRYEQYF.

The chain uses TRBV5-5 and TRBJ2-2. CDR1 is SGHKS, CDR2 YYEKEE, per germline (reference sequence). The CDR3 totals 14 residues. This CDR3 reads CASSLSTHTGELFF.

The rearrangement joins TRBV4-1 to TRBJ2-4; checking the TCRdb D call of TRBD2 is not possible without DNA. Germline V gene lookup returns CDR1 MGHRA and CDR2 YSYEKL. This CDR3 region has 17 residues. The CDR3 sequence: CASSPRLAGGLGGIQYF.

The chain links TRBV7-2 to TRBJ2-7; absent DNA, TCRdb's TRBD1 call cannot be checked. The CDR3 extends over 13 amino acids. The germline V gene has CDR1 SGHTA and CDR2 FQGNSA. CDR3: CASRRGFGYEQYF.

V and J are TRBV27 and TRBJ2-1; the TRBD1 assignment by TCRdb is unverifiable without DNA. Germline CDR1 and CDR2: MNHEY and SMNVEV (reference sequence). The CDR3 runs 16 residues. CDR3 sequence reads: CASSLEGQVTYNEQFF.

The V and J genes are TRBV7-9 and TRBJ2-1. Germline CDR1 SEHNR, CDR2 FQNEAQ (reference sequence). The CDR3 has 15 amino acids. CDR3 residues: CASSLSGVSYNEQFF.

The chain joins TRBV6-1 to TRBJ2-1. The CDR3 consists of 16 residues. Germline CDR1 MNHNS, CDR2 SASEGT. This CDR3 reads CASSYQTGEPQNEQFF.

The chain has TRBV3-1 and TRBJ2-5. The CDR3 covers 12 residues. Germline V gene lookup returns CDR1 LGHDT and CDR2 YNNKEL (reference sequence). The CDR3 loop is CASSQEGETQYF.

The chain is built from TRBV20-1 and TRBJ2-7. The CDR3 is made up of 14 amino acids. CDR1 DFQATT and CDR2 SNEGSKA come from the germline V gene (reference sequence). CDR3: CSASVTATSYEQYF.